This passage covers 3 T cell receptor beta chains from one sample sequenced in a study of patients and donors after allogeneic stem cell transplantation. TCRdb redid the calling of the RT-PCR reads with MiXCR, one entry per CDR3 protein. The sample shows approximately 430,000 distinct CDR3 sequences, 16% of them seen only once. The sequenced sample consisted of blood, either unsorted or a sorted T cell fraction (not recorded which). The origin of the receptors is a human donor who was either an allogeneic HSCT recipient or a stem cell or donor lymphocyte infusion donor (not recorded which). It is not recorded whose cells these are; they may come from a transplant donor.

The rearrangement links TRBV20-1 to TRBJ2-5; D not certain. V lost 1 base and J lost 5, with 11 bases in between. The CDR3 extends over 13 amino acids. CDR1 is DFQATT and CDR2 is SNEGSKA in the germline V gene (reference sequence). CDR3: CSARVGPRETQYF. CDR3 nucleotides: TGCAGTGCTAGAGTTGGACCTAGGGAGACCCAGTACTTC.

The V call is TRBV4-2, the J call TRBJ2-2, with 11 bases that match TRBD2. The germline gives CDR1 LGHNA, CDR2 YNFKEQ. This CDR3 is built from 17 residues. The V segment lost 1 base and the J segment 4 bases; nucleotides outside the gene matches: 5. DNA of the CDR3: TGTGCCAGCAGCCAAGTAGCGGGGGGGCCGAGCACCGGGGAGCTGTTTTTT. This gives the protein CASSQVAGGPSTGELFF.

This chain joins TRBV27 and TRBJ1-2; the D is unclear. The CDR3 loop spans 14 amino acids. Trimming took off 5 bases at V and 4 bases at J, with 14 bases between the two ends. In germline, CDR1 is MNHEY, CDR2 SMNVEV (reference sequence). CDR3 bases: TGTGCCAGCAGTCGGAGGACGGTGCCCTATGGCTACACCTTC. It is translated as CASSRRTVPYGYTF.